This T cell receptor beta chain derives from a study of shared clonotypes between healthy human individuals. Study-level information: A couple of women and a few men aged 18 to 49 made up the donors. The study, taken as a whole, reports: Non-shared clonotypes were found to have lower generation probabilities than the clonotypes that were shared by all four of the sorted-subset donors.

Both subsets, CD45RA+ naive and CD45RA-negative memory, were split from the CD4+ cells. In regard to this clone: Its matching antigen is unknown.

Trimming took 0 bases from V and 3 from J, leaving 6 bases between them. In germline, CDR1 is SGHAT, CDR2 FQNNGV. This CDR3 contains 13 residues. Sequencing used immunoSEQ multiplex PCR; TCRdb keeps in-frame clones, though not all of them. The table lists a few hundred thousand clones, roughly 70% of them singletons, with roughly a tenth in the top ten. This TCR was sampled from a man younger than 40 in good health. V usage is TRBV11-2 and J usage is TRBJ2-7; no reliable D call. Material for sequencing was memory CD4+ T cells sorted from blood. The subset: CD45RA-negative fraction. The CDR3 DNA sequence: TGTGCCAGCAGCTTAGACAGACTCTACGAGCAGTACTTC. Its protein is CASSLDRLYEQYF.